This T cell receptor beta chain was found in a study of blood T cell repertoires in COVID-19. Libraries were prepared by immunoSEQ multiplex PCR; TCRdb keeps only in-frame clonotypes and omits some of them. The table includes 77,000 or so clones, roughly 90% detected once. Germline V gene lookup returns CDR1 SGHVS and CDR2 FQNEAQ. The CDR3 extends over 14 amino acids. V lost 4 bases to trimming and J lost 6 bases, with 12 bases between them. V usage is TRBV7-8 and J usage is TRBJ2-2; a possible D gene is TRBD2 (6 bases). The sequencing input was peripheral blood. This TCR was sampled from a man in his fifties with active COVID-19. The CDR3, as DNA: TGTGCCAGCAGCTCCGGGGAGGCGCCCGGGGAGCTGTTTTTT. Its protein is CASSSGEAPGELFF.